These 10 T cell receptor beta chains were all obtained from the same sample, sequenced in a study of human T cells and chemical hapten exposure. TCRdb passed the RACE reads through MiXCR, listing each CDR3 protein once. The table lists tens of thousands of distinct CDR3 sequences, approximately 9.9% of them singletons. Time point reported: patch test 3, about 24 weeks after DPC sensitization. Treatment denoted: therapeutic diphenylcyclopropenone sensitization with weekly scalp DPC. Here the sequenced sample was whole blood, taken in connection with sensitization to the hapten diphenylcyclopropenone (DPC). Every receptor here comes from a woman between 40 and 50 years old with alopecia areata. Some clones in this sample may be carry-over from other donors' samples.

In this sample, this clonotype turned up a few times. CDR3 nucleotide sequence: TGTGCCAGCACCCGCGGGACGGAGAACTATGGCTACACCTTC. It specifies CASTRGTENYGYTF. This chain links TRBV6-6 with TRBJ1-2; maybe TRBD1 (5 bases). V gave up 7 bases and J gave up 2 bases, with 14 bases separating them. The CDR3 spans 14 residues. Germline V gene lookup returns CDR1 MNHNY and CDR2 SVGAGI (reference sequence).

In this sample, this clonotype turned up a few times. The rearrangement joins TRBV6-4 to TRBJ1-1; D ambiguous. The CDR3 extends over 13 amino acids. Trimming stripped 5 bases from V and 0 bases from J, with 7 bases between. Looked up from germline, CDR1 is MRHNA and CDR2 is SNTAGT. The CDR3 spells CASSQDMNTEAFF. For the CDR3, the DNA is TGTGCCAGCAGTCAAGACATGAACACTGAAGCTTTCTTT.

This clonotype was counted between two and nine times. CDR3 residues: CASSLAGPVNNEQFF. In DNA, the CDR3 is TGCGCCAGCAGCTTGGCAGGGCCGGTAAACAATGAGCAGTTCTTC. The J gene is TRBJ2-1, the V gene TRBV5-1, with D maybe TRBD1 (5 bases). Germline values: CDR1 SGHRS, CDR2 YFSETQ. Between the trimmed V and J ends, which lost 0 bases and 5 bases, there was a span of 12 bases. The CDR3 is 15 amino acids.

This chain joins TRBV7-9 and TRBJ2-5; 8 bases match TRBD1. After removal of 3 bases from V and 3 bases from J, the junction contained 0 bases not matched to a gene. Germline CDR1 SEHNR, CDR2 FQNEAQ (reference sequence). This CDR3 is built from 13 residues. Here the CDR3 DNA reads TGTGCCAGCAGCTTGACAGGGGAAGAGACCCAGTACTTC. It translates to CASSLTGEETQYF.

This clonotype came up many times. This sequence joins TRBV12-3 or TRBV12-4 and TRBJ2-5; D is possibly TRBD2 (5 bases). Between the trimmed V and J ends, which lost 10 bases and 5 bases, there was a span of 14 bases. The CDR3 contains 12 residues. The CDR3 loop is CAISASVETQYF. Written as DNA, the CDR3 is TGTGCCATTAGCGCCAGCGTGGAGACCCAGTACTTC.

This clonotype has a count of ten or more. The chain is built from TRBV7-9 and TRBJ2-7; D remains unclear. Looked up from germline, CDR1 is SEHNR and CDR2 is FQNEAQ (reference sequence). Trimming removed 1 base at V and 1 base at J, with 8 bases between. This CDR3 spans 14 amino acids. The DNA of the CDR3 is TGTGCCAGCAGCTTAGGTGGGGTTTCCTACGAGCAGTACTTC. It encodes CASSLGGVSYEQYF.

A word on this clonotype: It may be a read error: a sequence one base away is much more abundant. V usage is TRBV7-6 and J usage is TRBJ1-1, with D possibly TRBD1 on 5 matching bases. The CDR3 runs to 13 residues. Germline-derived CDR1 and CDR2 are SGHVS and FNYEAQ. This chain's CDR3 is CASSLTDNTEAYF. The CDR3 DNA is TGTGCCAGCAGCTTGACAGATAACACTGAAGCTTACTTT.

This clonotype has a handful of counts. The V call is TRBV7-9, the J call TRBJ2-7; the match to TRBD2 covers 7 bases. This CDR3 is 15 amino acids long. Trimming took 3 bases from V and 3 from J; bases not matched to a gene: 8. The germline gives CDR1 SEHNR, CDR2 FQNEAQ (reference sequence). This chain's CDR3 is CASSLGGSRNYEQYF. The CDR3 DNA is TGTGCCAGCAGCTTGGGGGGGAGTAGAAACTACGAGCAGTACTTC.

This clonotype was counted only a few times. The chain employs TRBV7-6 and TRBJ2-5, with D perhaps TRBD1 or TRBD2 (5 bases each). From germline, CDR1 is SGHVS and CDR2 FNYEAQ. The ends were cut back, 3 bases at V and 1 base at J, with 12 bases in the middle. This CDR3 is 15 amino acids long. The CDR3 sequence: CASSLNYGTQETQYF. CDR3 nucleotide sequence: TGTGCCAGCAGCTTGAACTATGGGACCCAAGAGACCCAGTACTTC.

This rearrangement joins TRBV5-1 to TRBJ1-6, with D possibly being TRBD1 (5 bases). The germline V gene encodes CDR1 SGHRS and CDR2 YFSETQ. V lost 4 bases and J lost 7, with 15 bases in between. This CDR3 has 15 amino acids. CDR3 residues: CASSHPGTDNSPLHF. The CDR3 DNA follows: TGCGCCAGCAGCCATCCCGGGACGGACAATTCACCCCTCCACTTT.